The present T cell receptor beta chain was sequenced within a study of CD8+CD57+ T cells in acquired aplastic anemia. Whole-study context: Average DNA yield from sorted CD4+ and CD8+ cells was roughly 3.1 ug. Study-wide findings and caveats: A set of 25 to 35 CD8+ CDR3 sequences was shared between patients and controls, and these sequences appeared highly expressed in patients. Any difference that existed in CD8+ Simpson's diversity between patients and controls was not significant.

Turning to this clonotype: Its target is not known.

The V end was cut by 6 bases, the J end by 7 bases, with 9 bases between. CDR1 is SEHNR, CDR2 FQNEAQ, per germline (reference sequence). CDR3 length equals 12 residues. TCR beta VDJ and CDR3 profiles were obtained from a genomic DNA template. TCRdb re-analysed the reads in MiXCR, keeping a single row per CDR3 protein. Of over 150,000 distinct CDR3 sequences in the sample, around half were seen once. An expansion of CD8+CD57+ cells by flow cytometry had been shown in patients chosen for sequencing. Patients were treatment-naive when blood was sampled. V is TRBV7-9 and J is TRBJ2-2; tentatively, D is TRBD2 (5 bases). The sample comprised sorted CD4+, CD8+, or CD8+CD57+ T cells (not recorded which) from PBMCs. The receptor was isolated from a human donor with aplastic anemia. CDR3 residues: CASSYSGGELFF. The CDR3 DNA sequence: TGTGCCAGCAGTTACAGCGGCGGGGAGCTGTTTTTT.